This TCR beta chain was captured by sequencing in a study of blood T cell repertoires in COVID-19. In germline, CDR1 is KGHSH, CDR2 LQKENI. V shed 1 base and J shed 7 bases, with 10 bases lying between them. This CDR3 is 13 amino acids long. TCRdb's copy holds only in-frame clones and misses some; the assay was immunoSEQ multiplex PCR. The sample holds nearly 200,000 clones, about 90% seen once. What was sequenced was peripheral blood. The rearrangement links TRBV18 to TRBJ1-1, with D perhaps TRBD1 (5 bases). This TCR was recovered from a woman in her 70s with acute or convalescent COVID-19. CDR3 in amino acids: CASSPLGGIEAFF. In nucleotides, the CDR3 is TGTGCCAGCTCACCACTGGGGGGGATTGAAGCTTTCTTT. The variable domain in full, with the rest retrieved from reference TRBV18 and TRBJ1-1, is NAGVMQNPRHLVRRRGQEARLRCSPMKGHSHVYWYRQLPEEGLKFMVYLQKENIIDESGMPKERFSAEFPKEGPSILRIQQVVRGDSAAYFCASSPLGGIEAFFGQGTRLTVV.